This paragraph covers one TCR beta chain sequence. Sequenced by immunoSEQ multiplex PCR; TCRdb stores in-frame clones only, minus some. The sample shows some 250,000 clones, over 75% of them seen only once. This entry comes from a study of blood T cell repertoires in COVID-19. V lost 5 bases, J lost 9 bases, and 14 bases lay in between. The CDR3 is 14 residues long. Looked up from germline, CDR1 is SGHTA and CDR2 is FQGTGA. This TCR was sampled from a human donor in a cohort sampled during active COVID-19. Sequenced material: peripheral blood. This chain uses TRBV7-3 with TRBJ1-6, with D perhaps TRBD1 (6 bases). CDR3 sequence reads: CASSQTGTSSPLHF. Here the CDR3 DNA reads TGTGCCAGCAGCCAAACAGGGACCAGTTCACCCCTCCACTTT. The whole variable domain, remainder taken from reference TRBV7-3 and TRBJ1-6, is GAGVSQTPSNKVTEKGKYVELRCDPISGHTALYWYRQSLGQGPEFLIYFQGTGAADDSGLPNDRFFAVRPEGSVSTLKIQRTERGDSAVYLCASSQTGTSSPLHFGNGTRLTVT.